These 31 T cell receptor beta chains share one sample of origin, sequenced in a study of blood T cell repertoires in COVID-19. The repertoire was sequenced with immunoSEQ multiplex PCR; TCRdb's copy has only in-frame clones and lacks some. The sample yields a few hundred thousand clones, more than 70% seen once. The sample comprised PBMCs or T cells enriched from blood (not recorded which). The receptors were sampled from a man aged 30-40 years with acute COVID-19.

The genes are TRBV6-5 and TRBJ1-4; D is unresolved. Trimming removed 8 bases at V and 7 bases at J, with 8 bases between. This CDR3 is built from 11 residues. Looked up from germline, CDR1 is MNHEY and CDR2 is SVGAGI. The CDR3 DNA is TGTGCCAGCTGGTCGGGTGAAAAACTGTTTTTT. It yields the protein CASWSGEKLFF.

The chain uses TRBV2 and TRBJ1-6, with a possible D match to TRBD1 (6 bases). CDR1 and CDR2 from the germline V gene are SNHLY and FYNNEI. The CDR3 totals 16 residues. Trimming removed 7 bases from V and 6 bases from J, with 19 bases in between. Written as DNA, the CDR3 is TGTGCCAGCAAGCAATCTACAGGGTTGGTTAATTCACCCCTCCACTTT. Residues: CASKQSTGLVNSPLHF. The full variable domain, its missing parts supplied by reference TRBV2 and TRBJ1-6, is EPEVTQTPSHQVTQMGQEVILRCVPISNHLYFYWYRQILGQKVEFLVSFYNNEISEKSEIFDDQFSVERPDGSNFTLKIRSTKLEDSAMYFCASKQSTGLVNSPLHFGNGTRLTVT.

The chain is built from TRBV7-2 and TRBJ2-5, with 8 bases that match TRBD2. Germline V gives CDR1 SGHTA, CDR2 FQGNSA. Trimming cost V 3 bases and J 5 bases; bases outside gene matches: 5. This CDR3 region has 14 residues. The CDR3 DNA reads TGTGCCAGCAGCTTTACTGGCGGGGGGGAGACCCAGTACTTC. This gives the protein CASSFTGGGETQYF.

The rearrangement uses TRBV12-3 or TRBV12-4 and TRBJ2-2; D remains unclear. The CDR3 is 12 amino acids. Trimming cost V 6 bases and J 8 bases, with 10 bases left between them. In DNA, the CDR3 is TGTGCCAGCAGGATCTTTCAGGGGGAGCTGTTTTTT. It specifies CASRIFQGELFF.

The chain recombines TRBV9 with TRBJ2-2, with 7 bases that match TRBD1. The CDR3 spans 14 residues. Per germline, CDR1 SGDLS and CDR2 YYNGEE. Trimming took 2 bases from V and 4 from J; bases not matched to a gene: 2. The DNA of the CDR3 is TGTGCCAGCAGCGTGGGACAGAGCACCGGGGAGCTGTTTTTT. As protein: CASSVGQSTGELFF.

The chain recombines TRBV6-5 with TRBJ2-7; D is uncertain. Trimming took 0 bases from V and 1 from J, leaving 7 bases between them. CDR3 size: 14 residues. In germline, CDR1 is MNHEY, CDR2 SVGAGI. CDR3 nucleotide sequence: TGTGCCAGCAGTTACTCGGTCAGGTCCTACGAGCAGTACTTC. Translated: CASSYSVRSYEQYF.

The gene calls are TRBV21-1 and TRBJ1-5; the D call of TRBD1 is as the table states it, not checked on the DNA. TRBV21-1 is a pseudogene locus. This CDR3 comprises 23 residues. The CDR3 loop is CASSKAGVYRDGAPTYSNQPQHF. CDR3 nucleotides: TGTGCCAGCAGCAAAGCAGGGGTTTATCGAGACGGAGCGCCAACATATAGCAATCAGCCCCAGCATTTT.

V is TRBV19 and J is TRBJ1-3, with D perhaps matching TRBD1 (5 bases). The CDR3 extends over 15 amino acids. Germline V gene data show CDR1 as LNHDA and CDR2 as SQIVND (reference sequence). V lost 5 bases to trimming and J lost 0 bases, with 11 bases between them. Here the CDR3 DNA reads TGTGCCAGTAGTCCGGGAGGGGACTCTGGAAACACCATATATTTT. It codes for CASSPGGDSGNTIYF.

The chain recombines TRBV9 with TRBJ2-3; 9 nucleotides align to TRBD2. Germline V CDR1 and CDR2: SGDLS, YYNGEE. The V segment lost 0 bases and the J segment 11 bases; nucleotides outside the gene matches: 1. The CDR3 runs to 12 residues. The CDR3 protein is CASSVGSGGQYF. Written as DNA, the CDR3 is TGTGCCAGCAGCGTAGGTAGCGGGGGGCAGTATTTT. The variable domain in full, completed from reference TRBV9 and TRBJ2-3, reads DSGVTQTPKHLITATGQRVTLRCSPRSGDLSVYWYQQSLDQGLQFLIQYYNGEERAKGNILERFSAQQFPDLHSELNLSSLELGDSALYFCASSVGSGGQYFGPGTRLTVL.

This clone was seen once. The chain uses TRBV3-1 (or the pseudogene TRBV3-2) and TRBJ1-5; 9 nucleotides match TRBD1. CDR1 is LGHDT and CDR2 is YNNKEL in the germline V gene (reference sequence). The CDR3 loop spans 15 amino acids. The ends lost 0 bases at V and 7 bases at J; junction bases unmatched: 4. CDR3 bases: TGTGCCAGCAGCCAAGAACCGGGACAGGGCCAGCCCCAGCATTTT. Protein product: CASSQEPGQGQPQHF.

This chain uses TRBV5-1 with TRBJ2-7, with 8 bases that match TRBD1. The CDR3 loop spans 15 amino acids. Per germline, CDR1 SGHRS and CDR2 YFSETQ. The ends lost 4 bases at V and 1 base at J; junction bases unmatched: 7. Here the CDR3 DNA reads TGCGCCAGCAGCGGGGGACAGGCACATTCCTACGAGCAGTACTTC. This translates into CASSGGQAHSYEQYF.

This clone was seen just once. The chain combines TRBV11-2 with TRBJ2-5, with 7 bases matching TRBD2. Germline CDR1 is SGHAT and CDR2 is FQNNGV. The CDR3 runs 15 residues. The J segment lost 4 bases and the V segment lost 1 base, leaving 6 bases of the junction unmatched. The CDR3 reads CASSLGTSEGETQYF. The CDR3 coding sequence is TGTGCCAGCAGCTTAGGTACTAGCGAGGGAGAGACCCAGTACTTC. The full variable domain, completed using reference TRBV11-2 and TRBJ2-5, is EAGVAQSPRYKIIEKRQSVAFWCNPISGHATLYWYQQILGQGPKLLIQFQNNGVVDDSQLPKDRFSAERLKGVDSTLKIQPAKLEDSAVYLCASSLGTSEGETQYFGPGTRLLVL.

This clone appeared a few times. V and J are TRBV10-1 and TRBJ1-6; TRBD1 aligns across 7 bases. V was pared by 5 bases and J by 10 bases, with 5 bases of the junction left unmatched. The germline V gene has CDR1 WNHNN and CDR2 SYGVQD (reference sequence). The CDR3 runs 13 residues. The CDR3 sequence is CASSQGVRSPLHF. CDR3 DNA sequence: TGCGCCAGCAGTCAGGGGGTCCGGTCACCCCTCCACTTT.

V and J are TRBV6-5 and TRBJ1-3, with D possibly matching TRBD1 (6 bases). Trimming shortened V by 4 bases and J by 2 bases, and 9 bases separated the two germline ends. Germline-derived CDR1 and CDR2 are MNHEY and SVGAGI. This CDR3 region has 14 residues. The CDR3 DNA reads as TGTGCCAGCAGTTTACAGGGAACTGGAAACACCATATATTTT. As protein: CASSLQGTGNTIYF.

In its sample, this clone was seen a few times. This chain uses TRBV27 with TRBJ1-3; D is unresolved. The V gene lost 2 bases and the J gene lost 0 bases, with 11 bases spanning the gap. The CDR3 length is 16 residues. Per the germline V gene, CDR1 is MNHEY and CDR2 is SMNVEV (reference sequence). This CDR3 is CASSLNGVNSGNTIYF. The DNA of the CDR3 is TGTGCCAGCAGTTTAAACGGGGTTAACTCTGGAAACACCATATATTTT.

The J gene is TRBJ1-1, the V gene TRBV7-3; D remains ambiguous. V dropped 5 bases and J dropped 2 bases, with 9 bases sitting between them. Looked up from germline, CDR1 is SGHTA and CDR2 is FQGTGA. The CDR3 spans 13 residues. The DNA of the CDR3 is TGTGCCAGCAGCCCCTTTTCTAACACTGAAGCTTTCTTT. It is translated as CASSPFSNTEAFF. The full variable domain, with the rest looked up from reference TRBV7-3 and TRBJ1-1, is GAGVSQTPSNKVTEKGKYVELRCDPISGHTALYWYRQSLGQGPEFLIYFQGTGAADDSGLPNDRFFAVRPEGSVSTLKIQRTERGDSAVYLCASSPFSNTEAFFGQGTRLTVV.

The chain links TRBV7-9 to TRBJ1-6; D is unresolved. V lost 5 bases, J lost 9 bases, and 14 bases lay in between. This CDR3 comprises 14 residues. Germline V CDR1 and CDR2: SEHNR, FQNEAQ (reference sequence). CDR3 sequence: CASSPEAVSSPLHF. In nucleotides, the CDR3 is TGTGCCAGCAGCCCCGAGGCAGTAAGTTCACCCCTCCACTTT.

The chain carries TRBV5-4 and TRBJ2-2, with D perhaps matching TRBD1 (6 bases). From germline, CDR1 is SGHNT and CDR2 YYREEE (reference sequence). V lost 1 base, J lost 3 bases, and 10 bases lay in between. CDR3 length: 15 amino acids. The CDR3 sequence is CASSLQTGYTGELFF. CDR3 nucleotides: TGTGCCAGCAGCTTGCAAACAGGGTACACCGGGGAGCTGTTTTTT.

The chain employs TRBV11-3 and TRBJ1-2; TRBD1 aligns across 9 bases. Germline CDR1 SGHNT, CDR2 YENEEA. This CDR3 contains 13 residues. V gave up 4 bases and J gave up 8 bases; unmatched junction bases: 5. CDR3 sequence: CASSSETGGGYTF. CDR3 DNA sequence: TGTGCCAGCAGCTCCGAAACAGGGGGCGGCTACACCTTC.

J is TRBJ1-2 and V is TRBV19, with D hard to call. The CDR3 runs to 13 residues. Germline CDR1 is LNHDA and CDR2 is SQIVND (reference sequence). V shed 8 bases and J shed 2 bases, with 12 bases lying between them. This chain's CDR3 is CASGQTGNYGYTF. CDR3 coding DNA: TGTGCCAGTGGCCAGACGGGGAACTATGGCTACACCTTC.

This CDR3 reads CASSESRQGRGYGYTF. In DNA form, the CDR3 reads TGTGCCAGCAGTGAATCGAGACAGGGAAGGGGGTATGGCTACACCTTC. The chain uses TRBV6-1 and TRBJ1-2; TRBD1 matches 7 bases. The CDR3 runs 16 residues. The junction had 11 bases not matched to a gene; V was cut back by 2 bases and J by 5 bases. In germline, CDR1 is MNHNS, CDR2 SASEGT.

The V and J genes are TRBV28 and TRBJ2-5; 7 nucleotides agree with TRBD2. With V trimmed by 4 bases and J by 4 bases, 18 bases remained unmatched. Germline V gives CDR1 MDHEN, CDR2 SYDVKM. The CDR3 is 18 amino acids. CDR3 in amino acids: CASSSPLGRLADAETQYF. The CDR3, as DNA: TGTGCCAGCAGTTCGCCCCTGGGTAGGCTAGCGGATGCAGAGACCCAGTACTTC.

The rearrangement joins TRBV3-1 (or the pseudogene TRBV3-2) to TRBJ2-1; the match to TRBD2 covers 9 bases. V gave up 1 base and J gave up 5 bases; unmatched junction bases: 3. This CDR3 spans 15 amino acids. Per the germline V gene, CDR1 is LGHDT and CDR2 is YNNKEL (reference sequence). CDR3 sequence: CASSQALAGNNEQFF. The CDR3 DNA is TGTGCCAGCAGCCAAGCCCTAGCGGGAAACAATGAGCAGTTCTTC.

The CDR3 DNA reads TGCGCCAGCAGCTTTTATAGCGGGGGCCCCCAAGAGACCCAGTACTTC. It yields the protein CASSFYSGGPQETQYF. The rearrangement joins TRBV5-1 to TRBJ2-5, with 9 bases lining up with TRBD2. Trimming at V came to 2 bases and at J to 1 base, leaving 6 bases not matched to a gene. This CDR3 comprises 16 residues. Germline V lookup: CDR1 SGHRS, CDR2 YFSETQ.

The chain employs TRBV4-1 and TRBJ1-2, with D possibly TRBD1 on 6 matching bases. The CDR3 covers 14 residues. V was clipped by 0 bases and J by 7 bases, with 12 bases between them. CDR1 and CDR2 (germline): MGHRA, YSYEKL. CDR3 nucleotides: TGCGCCAGCAGCCAAGAGTCGCCAGGGGTTGGCTACACCTTC. Its translation: CASSQESPGVGYTF.

The DNA of the CDR3 is TGTGCCAGCAGTTTCAGCAGGGGGTCTTTCTTT. Its protein product is CASSFSRGSFF. This chain joins TRBV12-3 or TRBV12-4 and TRBJ1-1, with TRBD1 matching 7 bases. Trimming cost V 3 bases and J 12 bases; bases outside gene matches: 4. The CDR3 contains 11 residues.

The chain recombines TRBV14 with TRBJ1-2; TRBD1 matches 7 bases. This CDR3 comprises 13 residues. Germline CDR1 SGHDN, CDR2 FVKESK. The J segment lost 6 bases and the V segment lost 4 bases, leaving 5 bases of the junction unmatched. CDR3 protein: CASSRGQRDGYTF. CDR3 coding DNA: TGTGCCAGCAGCCGGGGACAGAGAGATGGCTACACCTTC.

J is TRBJ2-1 and V is TRBV4-2, with 13 bases that match TRBD2. Germline trimming cut 4 bases from V and 2 bases from J; bases unmatched to any gene: 11. The CDR3 spans 19 residues. The germline gives CDR1 LGHNA, CDR2 YNFKEQ. The DNA of the CDR3 is TGTGCCAGCAGCCGACTCTCGACTAGCGGGGGGAATACCTACAATGAGCAGTTCTTC. It specifies CASSRLSTSGGNTYNEQFF.

The gene calls are TRBV9 and TRBJ2-1; 13 bases align to TRBD2. The CDR3 has 15 amino acids. V lost 3 bases, J lost 6 bases, and 3 bases stayed unmatched. From germline, CDR1 is SGDLS and CDR2 YYNGEE. The CDR3 coding sequence is TGTGCCAGCAGCGCAACTAGCGGGGGGGCCAATGAGCAGTTCTTC. Its translation is CASSATSGGANEQFF.

The V gene is TRBV13, the J gene TRBJ1-1; 10 bases match TRBD1. CDR3 length: 15 residues. Germline V gene sequence: CDR1 PRHDT, CDR2 FYEKMQ (reference sequence). V trimming: 5 bases; J trimming: 4 bases; junction bases outside the gene matches: 7. In DNA, the CDR3 is TGTGCCAGCAGCCCGCAAGACAGGGGGCTCACTGAAGCTTTCTTT. Amino acids: CASSPQDRGLTEAFF.

The CDR3 DNA sequence: TGTGCCAGCAGCCAACCAGGGTCGGGTGGCTACACCTTC. Translated: CASSQPGSGGYTF. This rearrangement joins TRBV3-1 (or the pseudogene TRBV3-2) to TRBJ1-2, with D tentatively TRBD1 (5 bases). Per germline, CDR1 LGHDT and CDR2 YNNKEL (reference sequence). Trimming pared 2 bases from V and 7 bases from J, leaving 11 bases between. This CDR3 region has 13 residues.